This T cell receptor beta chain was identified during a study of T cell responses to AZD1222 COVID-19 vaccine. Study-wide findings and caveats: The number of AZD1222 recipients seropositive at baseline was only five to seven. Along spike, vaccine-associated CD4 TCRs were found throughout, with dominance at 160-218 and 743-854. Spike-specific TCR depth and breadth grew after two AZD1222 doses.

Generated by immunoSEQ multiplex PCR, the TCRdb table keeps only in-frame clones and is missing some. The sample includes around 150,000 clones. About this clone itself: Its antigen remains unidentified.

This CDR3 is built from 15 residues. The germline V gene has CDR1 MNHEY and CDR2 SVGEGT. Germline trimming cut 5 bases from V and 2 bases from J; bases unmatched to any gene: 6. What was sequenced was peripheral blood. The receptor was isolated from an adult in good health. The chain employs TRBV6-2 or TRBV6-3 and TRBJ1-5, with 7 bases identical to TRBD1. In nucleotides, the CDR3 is TGTGCCAGCAGTCAAGGGGGCGGGGGCAATCAGCCCCAGCATTTT. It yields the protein CASSQGGGGNQPQHF.